This TCR beta chain is drawn from a study of OX40 agonist ivuxolimab in advanced cancers. CDR1 is SNHLY, CDR2 FYNNEI, per germline. The germline V and J ends were trimmed by 3 bases and 3 bases, with 10 bases remaining between them. This CDR3 region has 14 residues. On this clone itself: Its target is not known.

General study results and limits: In CD8+ T cells, expanded clones were on average more numerous than in CD4+. By week 6 at 0.1 to 3.0 mg/kg, blood CD4+ and CD8+ T cells had expanded clonally. Compared with others, partial responders at 0.1-3.0 mg/kg displayed clonal expansion among the lowest.

The repertoire was sequenced with immunoSEQ multiplex PCR; TCRdb's copy has only in-frame clones and lacks some. The sample lists some 31,000 clones; approximately 80% were seen once. It was autoimmune disease history or systemic immunosuppression that excluded patients. V is TRBV2 and J is TRBJ2-3; perhaps TRBD2 as D (6 bases). This receptor was obtained from an adult with an advanced solid tumor such as melanoma, head and neck, liver or kidney cancer. Sequences were derived from CD4+ or CD8+ T cells sorted from blood, sampled in a trial of the OX40 agonist ivuxolimab. Written as DNA, the CDR3 is TGTGCCAGCAGTGATGGGGGGTTGACAGATACGCAGTATTTT. Translating gives CASSDGGLTDTQYF.